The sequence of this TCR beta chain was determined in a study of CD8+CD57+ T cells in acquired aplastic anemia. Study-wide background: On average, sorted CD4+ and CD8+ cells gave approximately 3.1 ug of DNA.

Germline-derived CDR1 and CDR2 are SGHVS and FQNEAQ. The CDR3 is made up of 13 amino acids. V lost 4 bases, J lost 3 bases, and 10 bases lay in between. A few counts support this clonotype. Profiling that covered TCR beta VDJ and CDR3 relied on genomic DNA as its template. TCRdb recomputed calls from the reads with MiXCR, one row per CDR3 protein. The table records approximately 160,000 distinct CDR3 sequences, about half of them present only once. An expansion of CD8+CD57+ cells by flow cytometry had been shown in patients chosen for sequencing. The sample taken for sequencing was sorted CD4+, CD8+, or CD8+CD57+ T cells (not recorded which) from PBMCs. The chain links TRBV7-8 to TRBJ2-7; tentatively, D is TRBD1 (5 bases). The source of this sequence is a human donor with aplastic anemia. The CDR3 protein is CASSSRDSYEQYF. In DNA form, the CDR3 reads TGTGCCAGCAGCTCCCGAGACAGCTACGAGCAGTACTTC.